This TCR beta chain was retrieved from a study of Ad26.COV2.S vaccination and SARS-CoV-2 variants. Overall study context: The vaccine Ad26.COV2.S was put into the muscle once, or twice with 56 days between. Study findings and constraints: Once vaccination had occurred, spike-specific CD8+ and CD4+ T cell responses reportedly showed substantial breadth. For non-spike TCRs, breadth in vaccine recipients resembled that in placebo recipients.

V lost 0 bases to trimming and J lost 7 bases, with 16 bases between them. This CDR3 has 15 amino acids. The V gene's germline CDR1 is SGHRS and CDR2 YFSETQ. Treatment indicated: roughly 19 received Ad26.COV2.S at low or high dose, single or two shots; 5 received placebo; per-sample allocation not given. Samples were taken on day 63 after the first vaccine or placebo injection. Only in-frame clones appear in the TCRdb table, and some are missing; sequencing was by immunoSEQ multiplex PCR. Of 300,000 to 400,000 clones in the sample, roughly 81% are singletons; the top ten hold 3% to 4%. About this clone itself: Antigen specificity is unknown.

This rearrangement joins TRBV5-1 to TRBJ1-1; D is perhaps TRBD1 (6 bases). The sequences come from peripheral blood, collected in a trial of Ad26.COV2.S vaccine versus placebo. The TCR was taken from a person between 18 and 65 years old who received the Ad26.COV2.S COVID-19 vaccine or a placebo. The CDR3 protein is CASSLVAGAPDEAFF. CDR3 coding DNA: TGCGCCAGCAGCTTGGTTGCGGGGGCACCTGATGAAGCTTTCTTT.